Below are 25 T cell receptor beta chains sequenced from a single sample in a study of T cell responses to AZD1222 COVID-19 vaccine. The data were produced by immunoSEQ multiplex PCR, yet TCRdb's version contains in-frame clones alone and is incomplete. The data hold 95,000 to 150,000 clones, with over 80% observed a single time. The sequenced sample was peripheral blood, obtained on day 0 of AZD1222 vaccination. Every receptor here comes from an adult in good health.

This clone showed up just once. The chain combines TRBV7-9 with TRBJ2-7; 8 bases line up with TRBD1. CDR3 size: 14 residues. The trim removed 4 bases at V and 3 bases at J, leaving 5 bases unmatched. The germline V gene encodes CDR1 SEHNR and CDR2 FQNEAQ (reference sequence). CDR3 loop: CASSSDRVVYEQYF. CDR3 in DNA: TGTGCCAGCAGCTCGGACAGGGTCGTCTACGAGCAGTACTTC. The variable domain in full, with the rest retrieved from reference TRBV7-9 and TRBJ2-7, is DTGVSQNPRHKITKRGQNVTFRCDPISEHNRLYWYRQTLGQGPEFLTYFQNEAQLEKSRLLSDRFSAERPKGSFSTLEIQRTEQGDSAMYLCASSSDRVVYEQYFGPGTRLTVT.

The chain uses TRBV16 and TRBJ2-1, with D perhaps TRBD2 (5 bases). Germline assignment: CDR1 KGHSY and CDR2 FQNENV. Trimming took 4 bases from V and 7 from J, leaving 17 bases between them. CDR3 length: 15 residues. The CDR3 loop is CASSRENLLVNEQFF. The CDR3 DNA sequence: TGTGCCAGCAGCCGAGAAAACTTACTAGTTAATGAGCAGTTCTTC.

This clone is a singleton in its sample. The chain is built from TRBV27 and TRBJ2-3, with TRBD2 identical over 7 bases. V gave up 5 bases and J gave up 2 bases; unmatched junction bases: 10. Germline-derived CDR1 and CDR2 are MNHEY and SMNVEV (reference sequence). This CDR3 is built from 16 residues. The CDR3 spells CASSPYAGAATDTQYF. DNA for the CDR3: TGTGCCAGCAGTCCTTATGCGGGAGCCGCCACAGATACGCAGTATTTT.

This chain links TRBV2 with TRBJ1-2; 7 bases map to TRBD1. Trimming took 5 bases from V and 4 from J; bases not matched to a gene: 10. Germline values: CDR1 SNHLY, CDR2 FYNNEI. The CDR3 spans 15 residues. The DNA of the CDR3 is TGTGCCAGCAGTAACAGACAGGGTTACCGCTATGGCTACACCTTC. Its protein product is CASSNRQGYRYGYTF.

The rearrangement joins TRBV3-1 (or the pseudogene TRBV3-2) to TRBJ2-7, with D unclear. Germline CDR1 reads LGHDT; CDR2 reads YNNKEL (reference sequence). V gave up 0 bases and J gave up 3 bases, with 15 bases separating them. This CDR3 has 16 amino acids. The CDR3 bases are TGTGCCAGCAGCCAAGATTCCCTCCCGTCGGGCTACGAGCAGTACTTC. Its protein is CASSQDSLPSGYEQYF.

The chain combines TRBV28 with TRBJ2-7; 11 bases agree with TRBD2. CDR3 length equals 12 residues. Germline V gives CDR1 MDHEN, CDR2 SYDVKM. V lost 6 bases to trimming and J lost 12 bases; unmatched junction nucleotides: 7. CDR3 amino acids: CASSSTSGTGYF. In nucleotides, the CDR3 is TGTGCCAGCAGCTCGACTAGCGGGACAGGGTACTTC.

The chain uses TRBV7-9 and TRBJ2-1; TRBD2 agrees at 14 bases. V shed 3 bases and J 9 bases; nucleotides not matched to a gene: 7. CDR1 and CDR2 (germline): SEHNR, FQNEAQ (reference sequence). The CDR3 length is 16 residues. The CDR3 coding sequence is TGTGCCAGCAGCTTCCGAGAGACTAGCGGGAGGGTTGAGCAGTTCTTC. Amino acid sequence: CASSFRETSGRVEQFF.

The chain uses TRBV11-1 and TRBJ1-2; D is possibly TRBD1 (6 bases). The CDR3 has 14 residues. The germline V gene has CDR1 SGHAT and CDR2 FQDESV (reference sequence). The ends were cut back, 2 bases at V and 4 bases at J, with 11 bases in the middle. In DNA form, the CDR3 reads TGTGCCAGCAGCTTAAAGGGACACTCCTATGGCTACACCTTC. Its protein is CASSLKGHSYGYTF. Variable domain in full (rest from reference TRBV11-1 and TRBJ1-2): EAEVAQSPRYKITEKSQAVAFWCDPISGHATLYWYRQILGQGPELLVQFQDESVVDDSQLPKDRFSAERLKGVDSTLKIQPAELGDSAMYLCASSLKGHSYGYTFGSGTRLTVV.

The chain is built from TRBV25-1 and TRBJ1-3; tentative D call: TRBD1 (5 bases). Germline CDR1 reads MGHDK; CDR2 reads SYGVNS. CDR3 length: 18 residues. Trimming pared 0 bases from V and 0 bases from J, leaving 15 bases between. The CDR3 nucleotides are TGTGCCAGCAGTGAATATCCCCGGGGGGGAGACTCTGGAAACACCATATATTTT. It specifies CASSEYPRGGDSGNTIYF.

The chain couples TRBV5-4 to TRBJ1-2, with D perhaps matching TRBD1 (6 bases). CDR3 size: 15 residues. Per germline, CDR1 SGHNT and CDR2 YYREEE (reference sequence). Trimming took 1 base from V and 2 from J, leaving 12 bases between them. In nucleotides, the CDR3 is TGTGCCAGCAGCTTGAACGGCAGGGGAAACTATGGCTACACCTTC. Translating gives CASSLNGRGNYGYTF.

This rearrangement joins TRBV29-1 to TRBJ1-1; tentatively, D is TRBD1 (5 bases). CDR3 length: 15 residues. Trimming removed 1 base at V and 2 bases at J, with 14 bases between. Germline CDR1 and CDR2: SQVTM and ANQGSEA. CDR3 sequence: CSVEVVAGPNTEAFF. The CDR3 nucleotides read TGCAGCGTTGAAGTGGTAGCAGGGCCTAACACTGAAGCTTTCTTT.

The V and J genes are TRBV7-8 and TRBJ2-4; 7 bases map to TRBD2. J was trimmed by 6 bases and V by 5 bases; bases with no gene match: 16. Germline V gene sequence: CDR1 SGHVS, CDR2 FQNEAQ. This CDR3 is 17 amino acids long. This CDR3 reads CASSISLGGSWGNIQYF. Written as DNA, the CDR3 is TGTGCCAGCAGCATATCTTTGGGCGGGAGTTGGGGAAACATTCAGTACTTC.

The DNA for the CDR3 is TGTGCCAGCAGCACAACAAAGTCTGGAAACACCATATATTTT. This gives the protein CASSTTKSGNTIYF. The gene calls are TRBV7-9 and TRBJ1-3; D remains ambiguous. CDR1 SEHNR and CDR2 FQNEAQ come from the germline V gene (reference sequence). The CDR3 totals 14 residues. V was cut by 5 bases and J by 1 base, with 9 bases left in between.

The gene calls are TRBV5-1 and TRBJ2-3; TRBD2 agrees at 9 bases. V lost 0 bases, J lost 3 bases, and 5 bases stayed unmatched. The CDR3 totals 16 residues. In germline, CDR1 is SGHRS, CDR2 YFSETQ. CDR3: CASSLGASGITDTQYF. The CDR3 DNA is TGCGCCAGCAGCTTGGGGGCTAGCGGGATTACAGATACGCAGTATTTT.

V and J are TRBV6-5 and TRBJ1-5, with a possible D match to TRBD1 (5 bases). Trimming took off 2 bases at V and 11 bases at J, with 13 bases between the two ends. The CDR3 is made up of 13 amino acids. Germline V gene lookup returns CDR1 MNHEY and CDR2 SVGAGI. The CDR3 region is CASSYGRGEAQHF. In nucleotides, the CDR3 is TGTGCCAGCAGTTACGGGCGGGGGGAAGCCCAGCATTTT.

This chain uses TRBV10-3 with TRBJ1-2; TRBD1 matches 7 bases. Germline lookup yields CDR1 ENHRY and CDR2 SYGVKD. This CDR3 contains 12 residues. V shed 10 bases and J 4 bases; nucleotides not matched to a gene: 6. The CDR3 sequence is CATLRQGYGYTF. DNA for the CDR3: TGTGCCACCCTACGACAGGGCTATGGCTACACCTTC.

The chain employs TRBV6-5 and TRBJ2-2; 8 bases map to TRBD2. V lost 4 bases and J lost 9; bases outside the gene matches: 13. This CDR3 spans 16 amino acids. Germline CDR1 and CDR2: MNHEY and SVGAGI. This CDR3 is CASSLMAASGRRELFF. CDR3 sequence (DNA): TGTGCCAGCAGTTTGATGGCGGCTAGCGGGCGGCGGGAGCTGTTTTTT.

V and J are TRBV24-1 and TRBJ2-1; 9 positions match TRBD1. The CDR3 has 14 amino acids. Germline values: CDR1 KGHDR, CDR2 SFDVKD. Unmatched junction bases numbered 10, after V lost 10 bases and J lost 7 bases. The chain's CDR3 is CATSYRDRVNEQFF. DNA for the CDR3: TGTGCCACAAGTTACCGGGACAGGGTTAATGAGCAGTTCTTC.

This CDR3 reads CASSLRGQETQYF. The CDR3 DNA reads as TGTGCCAGCAGCTTACGGGGCCAAGAGACCCAGTACTTC. The chain links TRBV7-9 to TRBJ2-5, with D perhaps TRBD2 (5 bases). Trimming shortened V by 2 bases and J by 1 base, and 5 bases separated the two germline ends. The CDR3 consists of 13 residues. The V gene's germline CDR1 is SEHNR and CDR2 FQNEAQ (reference sequence).

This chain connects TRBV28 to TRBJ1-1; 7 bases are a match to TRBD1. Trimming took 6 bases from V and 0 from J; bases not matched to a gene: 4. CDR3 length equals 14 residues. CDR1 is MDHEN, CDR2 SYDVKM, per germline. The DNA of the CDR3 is TGTGCCAGCAGCCGCGACAGGGTGAACACTGAAGCTTTCTTT. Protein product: CASSRDRVNTEAFF.

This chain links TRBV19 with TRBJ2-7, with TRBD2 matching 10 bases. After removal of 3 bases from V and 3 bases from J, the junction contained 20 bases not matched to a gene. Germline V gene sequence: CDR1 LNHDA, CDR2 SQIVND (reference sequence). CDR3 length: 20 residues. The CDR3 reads CASSIRQGSGRPPLLYEQYF. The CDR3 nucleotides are TGTGCCAGTAGTATTCGCCAGGGTAGCGGGAGGCCCCCCCTACTCTACGAGCAGTACTTC.

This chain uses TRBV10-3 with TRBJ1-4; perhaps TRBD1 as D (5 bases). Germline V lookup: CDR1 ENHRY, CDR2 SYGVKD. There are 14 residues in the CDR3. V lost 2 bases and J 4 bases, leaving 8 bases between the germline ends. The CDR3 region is CAISELQGNEKLFF. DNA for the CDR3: TGTGCCATCAGTGAGCTGCAGGGTAATGAAAAACTGTTTTTT.

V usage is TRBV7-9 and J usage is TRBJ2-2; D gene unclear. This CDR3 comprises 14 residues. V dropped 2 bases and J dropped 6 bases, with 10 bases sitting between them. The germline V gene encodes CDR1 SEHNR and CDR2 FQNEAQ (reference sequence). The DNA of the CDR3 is TGTGCCAGCAGCTTAAACCTTTCGCCCGGGGAGCTGTTTTTT. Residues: CASSLNLSPGELFF.

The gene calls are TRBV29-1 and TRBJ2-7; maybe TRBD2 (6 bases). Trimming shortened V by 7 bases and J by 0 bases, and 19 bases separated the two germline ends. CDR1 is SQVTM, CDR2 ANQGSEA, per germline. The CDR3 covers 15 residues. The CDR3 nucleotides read TGCAGCGCTGGGGCACGGGACTTTGACTCCTACGAGCAGTACTTC. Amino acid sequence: CSAGARDFDSYEQYF.

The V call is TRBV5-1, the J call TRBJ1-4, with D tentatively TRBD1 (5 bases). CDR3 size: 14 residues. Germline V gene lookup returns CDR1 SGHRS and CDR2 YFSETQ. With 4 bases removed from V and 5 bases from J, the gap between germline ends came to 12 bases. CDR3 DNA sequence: TGCGCCAGCAGCAGATCCCGGGACAATGAAAAACTGTTTTTT. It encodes CASSRSRDNEKLFF.